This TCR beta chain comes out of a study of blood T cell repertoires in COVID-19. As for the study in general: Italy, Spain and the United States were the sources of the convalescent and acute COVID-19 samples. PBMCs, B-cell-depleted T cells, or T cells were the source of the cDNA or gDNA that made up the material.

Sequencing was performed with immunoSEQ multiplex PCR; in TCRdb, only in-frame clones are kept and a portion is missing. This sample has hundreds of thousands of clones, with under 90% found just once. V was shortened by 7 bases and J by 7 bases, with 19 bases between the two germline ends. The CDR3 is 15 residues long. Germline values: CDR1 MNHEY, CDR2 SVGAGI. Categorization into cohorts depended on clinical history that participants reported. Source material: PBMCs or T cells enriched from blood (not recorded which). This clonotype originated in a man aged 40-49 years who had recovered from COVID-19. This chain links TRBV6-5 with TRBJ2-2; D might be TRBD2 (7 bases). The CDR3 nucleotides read TGTGCCAGCAACGGGGGCGGGAGTTTCGGCGGGGAGCTGTTTTTT. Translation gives CASNGGGSFGGELFF.